Described below is a single TCR beta chain sequence and its context. Its antigen is not known. The identical CDR3 is also encoded by other nucleotide sequences in the sample. The sample originates from a study of shared clonotypes between healthy human individuals. Overall study findings and caveats: Despite large depth, sorted-subset datasets appeared incompletely sequenced. Sequencing depth was expected to influence donor clonotype sharing. Clonotypes that were shared across a handful of donors made up roughly 5% of naive CD4 clonotypes.

The test was conducted at deep level. Assay: immunoSEQ multiplex PCR; the TCRdb copy retains only in-frame clones and omits some. The table has approximately 2.1 million clones, about 92% seen once. V lost 0 bases and J 8 bases, leaving 4 bases between the germline ends. Germline V gene sequence: CDR1 KGHSH, CDR2 LQKENI. The CDR3 length is 12 residues. V and J are TRBV18 and TRBJ2-2; no clear D gene. The receptor was isolated from a man aged 18 to 29 in good health. Some clones in this sample may be carry-over from other donors' samples. Sequencing input: naive CD4+ T cells from PBMCs. As for subset: CD45RA+ positively selected. CDR3 residues: CASSPPTGELFF. The CDR3 DNA sequence: TGTGCCAGCTCACCACCGACTGGGGAGCTGTTTTTT.